The clone carrying this T cell receptor beta chain was recorded once. The antigen is not known. The junction and the germline gene differ at one end; a read error may be behind it. TCR beta VDJ and CDR3 were profiled, and genomic DNA was the template. MiXCR, applied by TCRdb to the reads, yields one record per CDR3 protein. The data contain hundreds of thousands of distinct CDR3 sequences, roughly 64% of them seen just once; the ten biggest clones take up 3% to 4.5%. The source of the sample is a study of CD8+CD57+ T cells in acquired aplastic anemia. The wider study: Healthy-donor CD4+ cells averaged about 9.9 million reads. General observations from the study: Overlap between patients and controls comprised about 30 CD8+ CDR3 sequences. CD8+ Simpson's diversity in patients was not significantly different from that in controls.

The CDR3 is 12 amino acids. Germline CDR1 and CDR2: SSHAT and FNYEAQ (reference sequence). The source is a human donor in good health, serving as a control. Sequencing used sorted CD4+, CD8+, or CD8+CD57+ T cells (not recorded which) from PBMCs. V gene TRBV7-7 combines with J gene TRBJ1-5; D unresolved. This CDR3 is CASSLVPQHQQF. CDR3 DNA sequence: TGTGCTAGCAGCTTAGTTCCCCAGCACCAGCAGTTT.